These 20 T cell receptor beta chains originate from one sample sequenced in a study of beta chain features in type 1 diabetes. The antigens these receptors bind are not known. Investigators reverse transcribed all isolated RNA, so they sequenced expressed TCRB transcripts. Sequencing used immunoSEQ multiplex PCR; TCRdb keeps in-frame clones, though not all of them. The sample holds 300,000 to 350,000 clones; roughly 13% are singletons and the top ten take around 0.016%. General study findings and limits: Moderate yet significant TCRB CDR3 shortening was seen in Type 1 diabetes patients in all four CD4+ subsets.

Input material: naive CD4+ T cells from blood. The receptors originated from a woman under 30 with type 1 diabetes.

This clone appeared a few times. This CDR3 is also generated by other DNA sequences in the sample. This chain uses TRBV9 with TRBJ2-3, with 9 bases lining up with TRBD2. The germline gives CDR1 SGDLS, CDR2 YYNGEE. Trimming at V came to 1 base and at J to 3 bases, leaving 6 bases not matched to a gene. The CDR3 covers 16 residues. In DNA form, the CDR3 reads TGTGCCAGCAGCGTATTAGCGGGAGTAGGGACAGATACGCAGTATTTT. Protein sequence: CASSVLAGVGTDTQYF.

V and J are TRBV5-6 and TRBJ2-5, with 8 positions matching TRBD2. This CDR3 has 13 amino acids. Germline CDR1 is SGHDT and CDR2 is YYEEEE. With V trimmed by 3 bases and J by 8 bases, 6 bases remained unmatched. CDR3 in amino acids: CASSSGGTTTQYF. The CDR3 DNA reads TGTGCCAGCAGCTCGGGAGGGACTACTACCCAGTACTTC.

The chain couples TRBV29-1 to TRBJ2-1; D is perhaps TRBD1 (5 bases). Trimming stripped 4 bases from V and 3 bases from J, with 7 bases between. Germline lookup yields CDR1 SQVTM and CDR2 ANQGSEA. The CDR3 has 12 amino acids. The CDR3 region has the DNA TGCAGCGTTGCCGACAGCTACAATGAGCAGTTCTTC. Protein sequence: CSVADSYNEQFF.

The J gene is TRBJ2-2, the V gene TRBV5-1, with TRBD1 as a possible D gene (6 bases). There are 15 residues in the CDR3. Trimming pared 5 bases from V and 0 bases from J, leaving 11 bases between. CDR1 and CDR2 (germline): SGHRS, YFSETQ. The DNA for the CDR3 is TGCGCCAGCAGTTACGGGGACACGAACACCGGGGAGCTGTTTTTT. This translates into CASSYGDTNTGELFF.

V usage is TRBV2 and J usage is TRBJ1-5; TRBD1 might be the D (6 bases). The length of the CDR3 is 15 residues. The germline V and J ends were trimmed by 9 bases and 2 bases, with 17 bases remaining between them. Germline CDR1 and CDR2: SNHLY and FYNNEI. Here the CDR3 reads CASLRDKVGNQPQHF. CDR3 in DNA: TGTGCCAGTCTTCGGGACAAGGTTGGCAATCAGCCCCAGCATTTT.

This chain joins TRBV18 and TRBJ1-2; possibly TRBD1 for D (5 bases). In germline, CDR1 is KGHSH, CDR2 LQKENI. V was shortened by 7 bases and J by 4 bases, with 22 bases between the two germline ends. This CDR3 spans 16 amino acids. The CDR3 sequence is CASCGNSGLSFYGYTF. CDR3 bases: TGTGCCAGCTGCGGAAACTCAGGGTTATCTTTCTATGGCTACACCTTC.

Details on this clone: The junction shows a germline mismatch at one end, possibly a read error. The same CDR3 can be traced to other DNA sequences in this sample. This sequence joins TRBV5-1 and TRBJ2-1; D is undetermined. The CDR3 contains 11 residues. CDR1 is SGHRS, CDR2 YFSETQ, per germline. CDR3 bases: TGCGCCAGCAGCTCCTTCAATGAGCAGTTCTTC. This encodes CASSSFNEQFF.

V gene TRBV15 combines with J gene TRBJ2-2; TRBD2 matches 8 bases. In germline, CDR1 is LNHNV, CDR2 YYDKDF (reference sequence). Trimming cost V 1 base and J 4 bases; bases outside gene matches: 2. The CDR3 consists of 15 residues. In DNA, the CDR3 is TGTGCCACCAGCAGAGGGGCGGGAGGCACCGGGGAGCTGTTTTTT. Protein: CATSRGAGGTGELFF.

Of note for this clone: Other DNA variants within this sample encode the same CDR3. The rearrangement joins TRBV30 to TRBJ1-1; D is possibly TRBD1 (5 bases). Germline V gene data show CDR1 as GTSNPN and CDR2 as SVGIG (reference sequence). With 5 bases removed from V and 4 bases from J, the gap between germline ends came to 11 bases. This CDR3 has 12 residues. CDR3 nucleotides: TGTGCCTGGGCTCAGGGATCCACTGAAGCTTTCTTT. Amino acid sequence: CAWAQGSTEAFF.

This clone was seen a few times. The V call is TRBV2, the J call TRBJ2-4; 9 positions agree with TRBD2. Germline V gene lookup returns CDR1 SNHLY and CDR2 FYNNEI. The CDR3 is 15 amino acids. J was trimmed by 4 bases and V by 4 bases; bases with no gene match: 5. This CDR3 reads CASSVSGSLKNIQYF. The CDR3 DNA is TGTGCCAGCAGTGTTAGCGGGAGTTTAAAAAACATTCAGTACTTC.

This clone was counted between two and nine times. CDR3: CASSLRPGLAGGRENIQYF. The CDR3 region has the DNA TGCGCCAGCAGCCTACGACCGGGACTAGCGGGAGGACGCGAAAACATTCAGTACTTC. V and J are TRBV4-1 and TRBJ2-4, with 15 bases matching TRBD2. The CDR3 has 19 amino acids. Germline V gene data show CDR1 as MGHRA and CDR2 as YSYEKL. V shed 4 bases and J 5 bases; nucleotides not matched to a gene: 12.

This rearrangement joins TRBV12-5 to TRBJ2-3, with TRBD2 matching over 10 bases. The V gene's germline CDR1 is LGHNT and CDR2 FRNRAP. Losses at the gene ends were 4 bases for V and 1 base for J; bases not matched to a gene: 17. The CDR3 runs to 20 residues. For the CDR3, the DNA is TGTGCTAGTGGTTCCCCTGACACTAGCGGGACCCGAAGCCGCACAGATACGCAGTATTTT. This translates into CASGSPDTSGTRSRTDTQYF.

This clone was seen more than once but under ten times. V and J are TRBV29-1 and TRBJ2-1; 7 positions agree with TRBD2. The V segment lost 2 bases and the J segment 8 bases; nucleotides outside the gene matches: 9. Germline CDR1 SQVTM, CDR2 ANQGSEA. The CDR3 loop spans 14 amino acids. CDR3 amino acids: CSVEQRLAVDEQFF. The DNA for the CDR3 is TGCAGCGTTGAACAACGTCTAGCGGTCGATGAGCAGTTCTTC.

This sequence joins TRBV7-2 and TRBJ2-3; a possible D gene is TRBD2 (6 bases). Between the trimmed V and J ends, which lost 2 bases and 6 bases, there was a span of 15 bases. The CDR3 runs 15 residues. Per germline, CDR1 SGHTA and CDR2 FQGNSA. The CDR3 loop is CASSLLAAREDTQYF. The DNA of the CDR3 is TGTGCCAGCAGCTTATTAGCGGCCAGGGAGGATACGCAGTATTTT.

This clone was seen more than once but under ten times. The CDR3 DNA reads as TGCGCCAGCAGCTTGGCCCTAGGGAGCGGAACAGATACGCAGTATTTT. Protein product: CASSLALGSGTDTQYF. The chain carries TRBV5-1 and TRBJ2-3, with D possibly matching TRBD2 (5 bases). Germline CDR1 reads SGHRS; CDR2 reads YFSETQ. The V end was cut by 0 bases, the J end by 3 bases, with 14 bases between. The CDR3 spans 16 residues.

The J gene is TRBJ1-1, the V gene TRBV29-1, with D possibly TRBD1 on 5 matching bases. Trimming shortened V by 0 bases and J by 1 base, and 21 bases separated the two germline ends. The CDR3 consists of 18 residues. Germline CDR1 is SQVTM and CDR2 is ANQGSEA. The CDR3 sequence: CSVEDGSGWEGKNTEAFF. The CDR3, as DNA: TGCAGCGTTGAAGATGGTTCCGGTTGGGAGGGGAAGAACACTGAAGCTTTCTTT. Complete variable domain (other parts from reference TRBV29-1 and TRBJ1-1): SAVISQKPSRDICQRGTSLTIQCQVDSQVTMMFWYRQQPGQSLTLIATANQGSEATYESGFVIDKFPISRPNLTFSTLTVSNMSPEDSSIYLCSVEDGSGWEGKNTEAFFGQGTRLTVV.

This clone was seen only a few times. The CDR3 nucleotides are TGTGCCAGCAGTCCCGGGACTTTTGGCTACACCTTC. The encoded protein is CASSPGTFGYTF. The chain combines TRBV6-1 with TRBJ1-2; weak D call: TRBD1 (5 bases). V was trimmed by 5 bases and J by 7 bases, leaving 11 bases between them. The CDR3 loop spans 12 amino acids. Germline CDR1 reads MNHNS; CDR2 reads SASEGT.

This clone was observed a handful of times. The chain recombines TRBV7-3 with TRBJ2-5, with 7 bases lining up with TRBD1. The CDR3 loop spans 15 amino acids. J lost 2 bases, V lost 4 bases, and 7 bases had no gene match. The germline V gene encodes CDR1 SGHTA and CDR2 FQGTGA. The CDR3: CASSSGQAEQETQYF. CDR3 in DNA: TGTGCCAGCAGCTCTGGACAGGCCGAACAAGAGACCCAGTACTTC.

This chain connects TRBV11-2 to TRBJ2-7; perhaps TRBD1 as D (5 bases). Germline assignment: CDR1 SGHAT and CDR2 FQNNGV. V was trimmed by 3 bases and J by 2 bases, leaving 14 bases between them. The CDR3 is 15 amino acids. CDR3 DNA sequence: TGTGCCAGCAGCTTTGGCCTCGCAGGGACCTACGAGCAGTACTTC. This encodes CASSFGLAGTYEQYF.

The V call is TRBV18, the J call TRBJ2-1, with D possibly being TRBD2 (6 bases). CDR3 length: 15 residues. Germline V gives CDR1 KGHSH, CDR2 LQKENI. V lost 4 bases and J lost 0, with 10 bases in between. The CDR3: CASSRDFSSYNEQFF. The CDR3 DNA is TGTGCCAGCTCACGGGACTTCAGCTCCTACAATGAGCAGTTCTTC.